The count of the clone carrying this T cell receptor (beta chain) is one. The antigen is not known. The data belong to a study of cytomegalovirus exposure and HLA in healthy donors. Germline V CDR1 and CDR2: MDHEN, SYDVKM. J was trimmed by 1 base and V by 5 bases; bases with no gene match: 17. The length of the CDR3 is 20 residues. PCR primers comprised 60 Vbeta and 13 Jbeta primers. Original methodology: Roughly 83 million unique TCR beta chains, approximately 11 million of them shared, were counted by a later analysis. Clones were sequenced by immunoSEQ multiplex PCR, and TCRdb holds only the in-frame ones, with some missing. That table gives V, J and clone size, and the DNA gave D and trimming. The table lists about 99,000 clones, around 80% of them singletons, with under 4% in the top ten. Study-wide findings and caveats: Certain sequence variants were highly shared and formed a cluster, and this cluster was likely a sequencing artifact. V- and J-gene trimming of TCR beta was linked (in a later analysis) to a missense DCLRE1C variant. Among TCR beta chains of equal frequency, HLA-associated ones were more clonally expanded in a later analysis.

Sequenced material: PBMCs. This TCR came from a male donor in good health and CMV-seropositive. V usage is TRBV28 and J usage is TRBJ1-6; TRBD1 aligns across 7 bases. In DNA, the CDR3 is TGTGCCAGCAGTGCCCACAGGGGTCAGGGGGTAGCGTCCTATAATTCACCCCTCCACTTT. It codes for CASSAHRGQGVASYNSPLHF.